The next 21 T cell receptor beta chains were all read from a single sample in a study of shared clonotypes between healthy human individuals (dated by TCRdb to about 2020). The library was obtained by the immunoSEQ multiplex PCR assay. TCRdb retrieved this table from immuneACCESS and kept in-frame rearrangements only. Not all clones are present; in checked studies, unresolved V genes account for under half, and no reason is known for the remainder. The sample table lists 600,000 to 800,000 clones, 55% to 80% of them with a count of one. Together, the top ten hold around 1.8% of the sample. Sequencing input: memory CD4+ T cells sorted from blood. This specimen's cell subset or site label, interpreted: CD45RA-negative fraction. The receptors shown here come from a woman aged 30 to 39 in good health.

The V call is TRBV6-1, the J call TRBJ2-5; TRBD1 might be the D (6 bases). The CDR3 loop spans 16 amino acids. V lost 4 bases and J lost 5, with 20 bases in between. CDR1 and CDR2 from the germline V gene are MNHNS and SASEGT. The CDR3 DNA sequence: TGTGCCAGCAGTGCTTCCAAAGGGGGTAACGGTGAGACCCAGTACTTC. It codes for CASSASKGGNGETQYF.

This clone was counted a few times. The V gene is TRBV14, the J gene TRBJ2-3; D call uncertain. Germline V lookup: CDR1 SGHDN, CDR2 FVKESK. V lost 6 bases, J lost 3 bases, and 10 bases lay in between. The CDR3 is 13 residues long. The CDR3 DNA reads TGTGCCAGCAGTAGGGATGCAACAGATACGCAGTATTTT. Protein sequence: CASSRDATDTQYF.

A few counts support this clone. J is TRBJ1-3 and V is TRBV18; no clear D gene. Germline CDR1 reads KGHSH; CDR2 reads LQKENI. Trimming removed 5 bases at V and 0 bases at J, with 14 bases between. The CDR3 spans 16 residues. Written as DNA, the CDR3 is TGTGCCAGCTCATCTACAGATCAGAGCTCTGGAAACACCATATATTTT. As protein: CASSSTDQSSGNTIYF.

The chain uses TRBV30 and TRBJ1-5; 8 nucleotides line up with TRBD1. J was trimmed by 4 bases and V by 0 bases; bases with no gene match: 8. CDR3 length equals 16 residues. From germline, CDR1 is GTSNPN and CDR2 SVGIG (reference sequence). This CDR3 reads CAWSVRGRGQNQPQHF. DNA for the CDR3: TGTGCCTGGAGTGTACGAGGCAGGGGGCAAAATCAGCCCCAGCATTTT.

This rearrangement joins TRBV28 to TRBJ1-5; D not resolved. The V gene's germline CDR1 is MDHEN and CDR2 SYDVKM. This CDR3 is built from 16 residues. Trimming took off 6 bases at V and 9 bases at J, with 24 bases between the two ends. DNA of the CDR3: TGTGCCAGCAGCCGACCCAACGACGGGTCAGTAGTGCCCCAGCATTTT. This gives the protein CASSRPNDGSVVPQHF.

The chain has TRBV11-2 and TRBJ2-2, with D perhaps given as TRBD1 or TRBD2 (5 bases each). The V gene's germline CDR1 is SGHAT and CDR2 FQNNGV. V was pared by 3 bases and J by 0 bases, with 11 bases between. This CDR3 comprises 16 residues. The CDR3, as DNA: TGTGCCAGCAGCTTCGGATGGGGGTCGAACACCGGGGAGCTGTTTTTT. This sequence encodes CASSFGWGSNTGELFF.

The rearrangement uses TRBV28 and TRBJ2-5; 8 nucleotides match TRBD1. V was pared by 4 bases and J by 5 bases, with 12 bases of the junction left unmatched. The CDR3 runs 16 residues. Looked up from germline, CDR1 is MDHEN and CDR2 is SYDVKM. CDR3 nucleotide sequence: TGTGCCAGCAGTTCCTTTGGGCAGGGGGCTGGGGAGACCCAGTACTTC. Its translation: CASSSFGQGAGETQYF.

The chain employs TRBV6-4 and TRBJ1-5; 11 bases line up with TRBD1. Germline trimming cut 4 bases from V and 1 base from J; bases unmatched to any gene: 9. CDR1 and CDR2 from the germline V gene are MRHNA and SNTAGT. There are 18 residues in the CDR3. The CDR3, as DNA: TGTGCCAGCAGTGTATCCCGGGACAGGGGGACAAGCAATCAGCCCCAGCATTTT. It encodes CASSVSRDRGTSNQPQHF.

This clone appeared many times. This chain uses TRBV6-4 with TRBJ2-3; D is uncertain. The V gene's germline CDR1 is MRHNA and CDR2 SNTAGT. This CDR3 has 14 residues. The ends were cut back, 0 bases at V and 4 bases at J, with 8 bases in the middle. CDR3 DNA: TGTGCCAGCAGTGACTCCATCAGGTCAGATACGCAGTATTTT. Amino acid sequence: CASSDSIRSDTQYF.

This clone was seen more than once but under ten times. The gene calls are TRBV13 and TRBJ2-5; 7 positions agree with TRBD2. After removal of 4 bases from V and 4 bases from J, the junction contained 18 bases not matched to a gene. Germline CDR1 is PRHDT and CDR2 is FYEKMQ (reference sequence). This CDR3 contains 18 residues. As DNA, the CDR3 is TGTGCCAGCAGCTCCAGCGGTCCGCTGGGCGGGAGAGGAGAGACCCAGTACTTC. Translating gives CASSSSGPLGGRGETQYF.

This rearrangement joins TRBV2 to TRBJ2-7, with D unclear. The length of the CDR3 is 14 residues. V was shortened by 6 bases and J by 0 bases, with 12 bases between the two germline ends. Germline assignment: CDR1 SNHLY and CDR2 FYNNEI. The CDR3 is CASRAGTNSYEQYF. The DNA for the CDR3 is TGTGCCAGCAGAGCTGGCACGAACTCCTACGAGCAGTACTTC.

Here the CDR3 reads CASSQGGTGYYEQYF. The CDR3 nucleotides are TGTGCCAGCAGCCAAGGGGGGACAGGGTACTACGAGCAGTACTTC. This chain joins TRBV14 and TRBJ2-7; 9 bases fit TRBD1. Germline lookup yields CDR1 SGHDN and CDR2 FVKESK. The CDR3 contains 15 residues. V lost 1 base, J lost 3 bases, and 4 bases stayed unmatched.

CDR3 protein: CASSLTGDAYNEQFF. CDR3 nucleotides: TGTGCCAGCAGCTTAACCGGGGACGCCTACAATGAGCAGTTCTTC. The rearrangement links TRBV7-3 to TRBJ2-1, with D perhaps matching TRBD1 or TRBD2 (5 bases each). CDR1 SGHTA and CDR2 FQGTGA come from the germline V gene. CDR3 length: 15 amino acids. Trimming cost V 0 bases and J 2 bases, with 8 bases left between them.

The chain is built from TRBV28 and TRBJ2-7; 16 bases are shared with TRBD2. CDR1 and CDR2 from the germline V gene are MDHEN and SYDVKM. The CDR3 extends over 17 amino acids. J was trimmed by 4 bases and V by 3 bases; bases with no gene match: 6. Here the CDR3 reads CASSLGLAGGPKYEQYF. The CDR3 DNA reads TGTGCCAGCAGTTTGGGACTAGCGGGAGGGCCTAAGTACGAGCAGTACTTC.

The chain carries TRBV6-1 and TRBJ2-7; maybe TRBD2 (5 bases). The CDR3 runs 15 residues. V was clipped by 0 bases and J by 2 bases, with 11 bases between them. The germline CDR1 and CDR2 sequences are MNHNS and SASEGT. CDR3 bases: TGTGCCAGCAGTGAAGCGACGGACTCCACCTACGAGCAGTACTTC. Translating gives CASSEATDSTYEQYF.

The chain joins TRBV18 to TRBJ2-2, with a tentative D call TRBD2 (6 bases). The CDR3 extends over 18 amino acids. Germline CDR1 KGHSH, CDR2 LQKENI. Trimming took 3 bases from V and 2 from J, leaving 19 bases between them. This chain's CDR3 is CASSPPGWAGPNTGELFF. CDR3 coding DNA: TGTGCCAGCTCACCCCCCGGATGGGCGGGACCTAACACCGGGGAGCTGTTTTTT.

The chain uses TRBV4-2 and TRBJ1-5; D is unresolved. The CDR3 runs 17 residues. Germline CDR1 LGHNA, CDR2 YNFKEQ. The V gene lost 0 bases and the J gene lost 4 bases, with 16 bases spanning the gap. The CDR3 region has the DNA TGTGCCAGCAGCCAAGATGGAGAGGGCTATGGTAATCAGCCCCAGCATTTT. Translated: CASSQDGEGYGNQPQHF.

The V call is TRBV19, the J call TRBJ1-3, with a tentative D call TRBD1 (5 bases). The CDR3 is 17 amino acids. Trimming left V 7 bases short and J 0 bases short, with 19 bases between. The germline V gene has CDR1 LNHDA and CDR2 SQIVND (reference sequence). The CDR3 loop is CASTLDGGVVSGNTIYF. The DNA for the CDR3 is TGTGCCAGTACCCTCGACGGAGGGGTCGTCTCTGGAAACACCATATATTTT.

The chain is built from TRBV18 and TRBJ2-7; 9 positions match TRBD2. The CDR3 sequence is 16 residues long. V trimming: 6 bases; J trimming: 0 bases; junction bases outside the gene matches: 9. Per germline, CDR1 KGHSH and CDR2 LQKENI. The CDR3 protein is CASSSRLAGSSYEQYF. For the CDR3, the DNA is TGTGCCAGCTCCTCCCGTCTAGCGGGGAGCTCCTACGAGCAGTACTTC.

This clone was observed a few times. The rearrangement joins TRBV18 to TRBJ2-1, with a weak D call TRBD2 (6 bases). V lost 5 bases and J 4 bases, leaving 15 bases between the germline ends. CDR3 length: 15 amino acids. CDR1 and CDR2 (germline): KGHSH, LQKENI. For the CDR3, the DNA is TGTGCCAGCTCAACGCGGGGATATGGATACAATGAGCAGTTCTTC. Amino acid sequence: CASSTRGYGYNEQFF.

The CDR3 loop reads CASSLREGVQPQHF. For the CDR3, the DNA is TGTGCCAGCAGCTTACGGGAGGGAGTGCAGCCCCAGCATTTT. The chain has TRBV11-2 and TRBJ1-5, with no clear D. Between the trimmed V and J ends, which lost 2 bases and 7 bases, there was a span of 12 bases. This CDR3 region has 14 residues. The germline V gene encodes CDR1 SGHAT and CDR2 FQNNGV.